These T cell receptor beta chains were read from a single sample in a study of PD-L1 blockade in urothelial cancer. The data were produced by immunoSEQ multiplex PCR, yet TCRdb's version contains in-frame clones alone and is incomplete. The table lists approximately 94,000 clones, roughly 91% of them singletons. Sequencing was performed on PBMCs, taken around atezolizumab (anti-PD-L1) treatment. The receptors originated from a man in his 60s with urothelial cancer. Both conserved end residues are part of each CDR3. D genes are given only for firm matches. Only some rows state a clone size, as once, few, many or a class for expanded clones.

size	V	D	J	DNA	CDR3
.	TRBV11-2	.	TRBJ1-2	TGTGCCAGCAGCCCCGCCCAAGCCCATGGCTACACCTTC	CASSPAQAHGYTF
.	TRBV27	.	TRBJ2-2	TGTGCCAGCAGAGACGACACTATGACGGGGAGTGACACCGGGGAGCTGTTTTTT	CASRDDTMTGSDTGELFF
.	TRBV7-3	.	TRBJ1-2	TGTGCCAGCAGCTTAGGCCCGTCCAACTATGGCTACACCTTC	CASSLGPSNYGYTF
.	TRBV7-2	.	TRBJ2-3	TGTGCCAGCAGCTCCCCGGGAGTCCCGTGGCGGGGAGATACGCAGTATTTT	CASSSPGVPWRGDTQYF
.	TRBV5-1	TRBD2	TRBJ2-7	TGCGCCAGCACTGCGAGCGGGAGCTCCTACGAGCAGTACTTC	CASTASGSSYEQYF
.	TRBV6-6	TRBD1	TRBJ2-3	TGTGCCAGCAGCTCCGGGACAGGGGGCGCATATACGCAGTATTTT	CASSSGTGGAYTQYF
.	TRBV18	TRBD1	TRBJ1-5	TGTGCCAGCTCACCGACAGGGGCACACAATCAGCCCCAGCATTTT	CASSPTGAHNQPQHF
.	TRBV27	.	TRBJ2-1	TGTGCCAGCAGTTTAGGGCGGGGGCTCTCCTACAATGAGCAGTTCTTC	CASSLGRGLSYNEQFF
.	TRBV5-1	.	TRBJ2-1	TGCGCCAGCAGCCTTACTAGAAATGAGCAGTTCTTC	CASSLTRNEQFF
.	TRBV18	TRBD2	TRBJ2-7	TGTGCCAGCTCACCACGCGGGAGGGCCTACGAGCAGTACTTC	CASSPRGRAYEQYF
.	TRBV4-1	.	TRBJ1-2	TGCGCCAGCAGCCAGCAGGGGCAGGACTATGGCTACACCTTC	CASSQQGQDYGYTF
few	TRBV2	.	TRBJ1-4	TGTGCCTGCCGGGTGATGACTAATGAAAAACTGTTTTTT	CACRVMTNEKLFF
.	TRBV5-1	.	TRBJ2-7	TGCGCCAGCAGCTTGGAAGTGGGAGGACTAACAAAAGCCTACGAGCAGTACTTC	CASSLEVGGLTKAYEQYF
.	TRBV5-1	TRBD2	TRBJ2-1	TGCGCCAGCAAAGCGGGGAACAATGAGCAGTTCTTC	CASKAGNNEQFF
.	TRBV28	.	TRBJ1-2	TGTGCCCTCGGCCAGGGTCATGGCTACACCTTC	CALGQGHGYTF
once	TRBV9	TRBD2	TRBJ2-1	TGTGCCAGCAGCCCCCCAGGGTCTAGCGGCTACAATGAGCAGTTCTTC	CASSPPGSSGYNEQFF
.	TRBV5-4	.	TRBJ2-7	TGTGCCAGCAGCTTCTGGGGAGGATTTACCTACGAGCAGTACTTC	CASSFWGGFTYEQYF
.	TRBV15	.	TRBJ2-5	TGTGCCACCAGCAGAGAAGCGGGCCTCCTCCAAGAGACCCAGTACTTC	CATSREAGLLQETQYF
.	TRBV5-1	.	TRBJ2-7	TGCGCCAGCAGCTTGGCCAGTGTTGGTCAGGGTGCCTACGAGCAGTACTTC	CASSLASVGQGAYEQYF
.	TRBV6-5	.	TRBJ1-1	TGTGCCAGCAGGGCTCAGGGTGGTCAAGCTTTCTTT	CASRAQGGQAFF
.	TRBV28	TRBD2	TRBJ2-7	TGTGCCAGCAAATTAACGGGGGGATACGAGCAGTACTTC	CASKLTGGYEQYF
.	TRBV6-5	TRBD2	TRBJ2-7	TGTGCCAGCAGTTCCCCCGCGGGAGGATCCTACGAGCAGTACTTC	CASSSPAGGSYEQYF
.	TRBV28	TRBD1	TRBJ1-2	TGTGCCAGCAGTTTATGGGACAGGGGGCGTCAGGGCTACACCTTC	CASSLWDRGRQGYTF
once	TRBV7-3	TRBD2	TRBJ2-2	TGTGCCAGCAGTGCCCCGGGACTAGCGGAGACCGGGGAGCTGTTTTTT	CASSAPGLAETGELFF
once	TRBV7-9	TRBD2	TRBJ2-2	TGTGCCAGCAGCCCCGGACTAGCGGGGGGGAAGAGGACCGGGGAGCTGTTTTTT	CASSPGLAGGKRTGELFF
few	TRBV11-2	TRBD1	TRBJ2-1	TGTGCCAGCAGCTTGACCGGGACAGCCTACAATGAGCAGTTCTTC	CASSLTGTAYNEQFF
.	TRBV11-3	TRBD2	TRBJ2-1	TGTGCCAGCAGCTTAGCTAGCGGGGCATACAATGAGCAGTTCTTC	CASSLASGAYNEQFF
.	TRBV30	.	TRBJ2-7	TGTGCCTGGAGTGCGTTAGGACTTGACGAGCAGTACTTC	CAWSALGLDEQYF
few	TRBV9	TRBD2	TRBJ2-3	TGTGCCAGCAGCGTAGGGACTAGCGGGAGACTAGATACGCAGTATTTT	CASSVGTSGRLDTQYF
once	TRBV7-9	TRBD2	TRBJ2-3	TGTGCCAGCAGTTACCTAAAGCGGGGGGGAGACACAGATACGCAGTATTTT	CASSYLKRGGDTDTQYF
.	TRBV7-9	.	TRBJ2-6	TGTGCCAGCAGCTTAATTGTCGGTACTGGGGCCAACGTCCTGACTTTC	CASSLIVGTGANVLTF
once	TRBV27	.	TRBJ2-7	TGTGCCAGCAGTTTAGGTACCGGGCGGGGCTACGAGCAGTACTTC	CASSLGTGRGYEQYF
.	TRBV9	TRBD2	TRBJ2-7	TGTGCCAGCAGCGTAGGGGCTAGCGGGGTCTCCTACGAGCAGTACTTC	CASSVGASGVSYEQYF